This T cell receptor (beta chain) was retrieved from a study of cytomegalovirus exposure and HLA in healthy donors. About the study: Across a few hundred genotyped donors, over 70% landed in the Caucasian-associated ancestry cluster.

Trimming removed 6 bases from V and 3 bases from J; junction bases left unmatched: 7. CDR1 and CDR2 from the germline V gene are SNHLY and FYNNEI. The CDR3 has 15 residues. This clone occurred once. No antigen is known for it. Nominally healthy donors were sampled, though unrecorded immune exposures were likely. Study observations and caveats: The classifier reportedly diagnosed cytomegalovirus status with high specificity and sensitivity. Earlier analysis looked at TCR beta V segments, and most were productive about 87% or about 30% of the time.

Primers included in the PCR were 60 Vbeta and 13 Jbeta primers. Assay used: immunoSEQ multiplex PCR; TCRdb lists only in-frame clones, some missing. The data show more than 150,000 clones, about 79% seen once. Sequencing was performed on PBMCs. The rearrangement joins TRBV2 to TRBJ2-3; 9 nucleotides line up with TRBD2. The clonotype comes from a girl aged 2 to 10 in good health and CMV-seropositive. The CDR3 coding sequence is TGTGCCAGCAGACTAACTAGCGGGTCGACAGATACGCAGTATTTT. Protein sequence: CASRLTSGSTDTQYF.